This is a list of T cell receptor beta chains from one sample in a study of T cell responses to AZD1222 COVID-19 vaccine. TCRdb's copy holds only in-frame clones and misses some; the assay was immunoSEQ multiplex PCR. The repertoire consists of almost 80,000 clones, with roughly nine tenths occurring once and the leading ten covering roughly 23%. The sample in question was peripheral blood, obtained on day 0 of AZD1222 vaccination. These receptors originate from an adult in good health. The CDR3 runs from the conserved cysteine through the conserved F or W. D genes are given only for firm matches. Expanded clones are given a class, and other clones once, few, many or no size at all.

>TRBV10-3|.|.|TRBJ1-1
TGTGCCATCAGTGAATCCGGGGGGCCGAACACTGAAGCTTTCTTT
CAISESGGPNTEAFF
>TRBV7-7|TRBD1|once|TRBJ2-7
TGTGCCAGCAGCCCCGGGACAGGGGGCTTTTACGAGCAGTACTTC
CASSPGTGGFYEQYF
>TRBV27|.|.|TRBJ2-7
TGTGCCAGCAGTTTAAACGGCGGGACGGCCTACTCCTACGAGCAGTACTTC
CASSLNGGTAYSYEQYF
>TRBV4-1|TRBD2|few|TRBJ2-2
TGCGCCAGCAGCCAACCTCCCCCCGGGACAGATAGCGGGAGGAACGGGGAGCTGTTTTTT
CASSQPPPGTDSGRNGELFF
>TRBV7-8|.|.|TRBJ2-7
TGTGCCAGCAGCGCTCCGGGACGTACCTACGAGCAGTACTTC
CASSAPGRTYEQYF
>TRBV7-9|.|.|TRBJ1-5
TGTGCCAGCAGCACGACAGGCCGGAATCGGCCCCAGCATTTT
CASSTTGRNRPQHF
>TRBV6-5|.|.|TRBJ1-1
TGTGCCAGCAGCGGACACCTGAACACTGAAGCTTTCTTT
CASSGHLNTEAFF
>TRBV18|.|.|TRBJ2-7
TGTGCCAGCTCACCACTCCGGCCACGACTAAACGAGCAGTACTTC
CASSPLRPRLNEQYF
>TRBV6-5|.|.|TRBJ2-7
TGTGCCAGCAGTTACTCCCACGGGACGTGTCAGTACTTC
CASSYSHGTCQYF
>TRBV28|.|.|TRBJ2-5
TGTGCCACCATCGAAGAGACCCAGTACTTC
CATIEETQYF